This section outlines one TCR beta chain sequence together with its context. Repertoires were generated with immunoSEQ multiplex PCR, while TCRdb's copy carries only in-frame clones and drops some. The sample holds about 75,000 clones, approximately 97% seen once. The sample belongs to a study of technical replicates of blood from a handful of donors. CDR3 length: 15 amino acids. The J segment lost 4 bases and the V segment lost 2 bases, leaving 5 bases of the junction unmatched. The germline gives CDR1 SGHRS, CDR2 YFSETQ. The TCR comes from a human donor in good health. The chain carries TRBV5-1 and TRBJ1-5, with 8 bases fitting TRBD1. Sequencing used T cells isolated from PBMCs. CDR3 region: CASSFQGASNQPQHF. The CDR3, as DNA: TGCGCCAGCAGCTTCCAGGGGGCGTCAAATCAGCCCCAGCATTTT.